Below, one TCR beta chain is given with its context. The record originates from a study of blood T cell repertoires in COVID-19. The wider study: From T cells, B-cell-depleted T cells, or PBMCs came the material, which was cDNA or gDNA.

Profiled with immunoSEQ multiplex PCR; TCRdb holds only in-frame clones, not every one. Of a few hundred thousand clones listed, under 90% are singletons. V was cut by 6 bases and J by 8 bases, with 14 bases left in between. Germline V lookup: CDR1 LNHDA, CDR2 SQIVND (reference sequence). The CDR3 contains 13 residues. The TCR comes from a woman aged 55-70 years who had recovered from COVID-19. This rearrangement joins TRBV19 to TRBJ1-5; D is ambiguous. Sequenced input: peripheral blood. CDR3 DNA: TGTGCCAGTAGGAACACTAATTGGGAGCCCCAGCATTTT. As protein: CASRNTNWEPQHF. The entire variable domain, with the rest obtained from reference TRBV19 and TRBJ1-5, is as follows: DGGITQSPKYLFRKEGQNVTLSCEQNLNHDAMYWYRQDPGQGLRLIYYSQIVNDFQKGDIAEGYSVSREKKESFPLTVTSAQKNPTAFYLCASRNTNWEPQHFGDGTRLSIL.